The 31 T cell receptor beta chains below were found in one sample sequenced in a study of metastatic and nonmetastatic thyroid tumors. Patients had received no treatment of any kind before thyroid surgery. TCRdb re-called clones from the PCR reads using MiXCR. This repertoire shows some 83,000 clones, under 15% found once; its top ten account for 7% to 9%. The sequencing input was tumor tissue. The receptors originated from a female donor with papillary thyroid cancer or a benign thyroid nodule (not recorded which). Some clones in this sample may be carry-over from other donors' samples.

This clone was recorded many times. The chain uses TRBV5-1 and TRBJ1-3, with D perhaps TRBD1 (6 bases). The CDR3 is made up of 14 amino acids. Trimming stripped 2 bases from V and 4 bases from J, with 10 bases between. In germline, CDR1 is SGHRS, CDR2 YFSETQ. The CDR3 sequence is CASSFAGAGNTIYF. The CDR3, as DNA: TGCGCCAGCAGCTTTGCAGGGGCAGGAAACACCATATATTTT.

The table lists this clone with many counts. V and J are TRBV19 and TRBJ2-4; D is perhaps TRBD1 (5 bases). Germline V lookup: CDR1 LNHDA, CDR2 SQIVND (reference sequence). The CDR3 runs to 14 residues. Trimming took off 3 bases at V and 5 bases at J, with 11 bases between the two ends. This CDR3 reads CASSIQGVQNIQYF. The CDR3 bases are TGTGCCAGTAGTATCCAGGGTGTCCAAAACATTCAGTACTTC.

This clone occurred many times. The V and J genes are TRBV20-1 and TRBJ2-7; D gene unclear. V shed 5 bases and J shed 1 base, with 15 bases lying between them. The CDR3 has 14 residues. The germline V gene encodes CDR1 DFQATT and CDR2 SNEGSKA (reference sequence). Here the CDR3 reads CSAGRQDGSYEQYF. The CDR3 DNA reads TGCAGTGCTGGCCGTCAGGACGGTTCCTACGAGCAGTACTTC.

This clone was observed a handful of times. The genes are TRBV24-1 and TRBJ2-3, with D unclear. Trimming took 6 bases from V and 3 from J, leaving 18 bases between them. Germline V CDR1 and CDR2: KGHDR, SFDVKD. This CDR3 is 16 amino acids long. DNA of the CDR3: TGTGCCACCAGTTACCCCTGGACGGCGCCGACAGATACGCAGTATTTT. This encodes CATSYPWTAPTDTQYF.

V usage is TRBV4-1 and J usage is TRBJ2-5; D not resolved. V dropped 3 bases and J dropped 5 bases, with 16 bases sitting between them. The CDR3 length is 15 residues. CDR1 MGHRA and CDR2 YSYEKL come from the germline V gene. The CDR3 sequence is CASSHGSSEAETQYF. CDR3 sequence (DNA): TGCGCCAGCAGCCACGGAAGCTCCGAGGCGGAGACCCAGTACTTC.

This clone showed up just a few times. CDR3 coding DNA: TGTGCCAGCAGCCAAGGGTTTTCGGGAGAGACCCAGTACTTC. Amino acid sequence: CASSQGFSGETQYF. The chain links TRBV3-1 to TRBJ2-5; D gene ambiguous. Germline lookup yields CDR1 LGHDT and CDR2 YNNKEL (reference sequence). Between the trimmed V and J ends, which lost 1 base and 4 bases, there was a span of 10 bases. This CDR3 contains 14 residues.

This clone has a count of ten or more. The chain combines TRBV7-6 with TRBJ2-3; D remains ambiguous. This CDR3 has 15 amino acids. V was trimmed by 3 bases and J by 0 bases, leaving 10 bases between them. Germline values: CDR1 SGHVS, CDR2 FNYEAQ. The CDR3 region is CASSFGGSSTDTQYF. The CDR3 DNA reads TGTGCCAGCAGCTTCGGCGGTTCGAGCACAGATACGCAGTATTTT.

For this clone: A much larger clonotype is one base distant, so this may be a read error. The chain recombines TRBV5-1 with TRBJ2-1; D ambiguous. Germline V gives CDR1 SGHRS, CDR2 YFSETQ. The CDR3 covers 14 residues. V lost 0 bases to trimming and J lost 6 bases, with 10 bases between them. DNA for the CDR3: TGCGCCAGCAGCTTGGGTGGGTTAACCAATGAGCAGTTCTTC. Translated: CASSLGGLTNEQFF.

The table lists this clone with many counts. The chain combines TRBV20-1 with TRBJ1-2; perhaps TRBD1 as D (6 bases). The CDR3 has 12 residues. V lost 6 bases and J 6 bases, leaving 14 bases between the germline ends. In germline, CDR1 is DFQATT, CDR2 SNEGSKA (reference sequence). The CDR3 region is CSAITNRDGYTF. In DNA, the CDR3 is TGCAGTGCCATTACCAACAGGGATGGCTACACCTTC.

This clone was counted many times. The chain has TRBV12-3 or TRBV12-4 and TRBJ2-4; maybe TRBD1 (5 bases). This CDR3 comprises 11 residues. Trimming stripped 4 bases from V and 11 bases from J, with 9 bases between. The CDR3 sequence: CASSSGFFQYF. The CDR3 region has the DNA TGTGCCAGCAGTTCAGGGTTCTTTCAGTACTTC.

At least ten counts were recorded for this clone. V usage is TRBV27 and J usage is TRBJ2-5, with 8 bases fitting TRBD2. CDR1 is MNHEY, CDR2 SMNVEV, per germline (reference sequence). The CDR3 length is 15 residues. V shed 3 bases, J shed 1 base, and the junction held 4 bases outside the gene matches. For the CDR3, the DNA is TGTGCCAGCAGTTTGGGGACTAGGCCCCAAGAGACCCAGTACTTC. Protein sequence: CASSLGTRPQETQYF.

This clone was counted between two and nine times. One end of the junction does not line up with germline, which may come from a read error. The chain combines TRBV6-1 with TRBJ2-7; TRBD1 matches 8 bases. CDR3 length equals 16 residues. CDR1 MNHNS and CDR2 SASEGT come from the germline V gene. CDR3 nucleotides: TGTGCCAGCAGGAACCACGGACAGGGCAACTCCTGCGAGCAGTACTTC. This gives the protein CASRNHGQGNSCEQYF.

Many counts were recorded for this clone. The chain links TRBV27 to TRBJ1-5; the D is unclear. Germline loops: CDR1 MNHEY, CDR2 SMNVEV (reference sequence). This CDR3 region has 13 residues. V was clipped by 4 bases and J by 3 bases, with 7 bases between them. CDR3 region: CASSYGVNQPQHF. The CDR3 region has the DNA TGTGCCAGCAGTTACGGCGTCAATCAGCCCCAGCATTTT.

With regard to this clone: A much larger clone differs from this one at a single base, so this may be a read error. The chain is built from TRBV20-1 and TRBJ1-1, with D tentatively TRBD1 (6 bases). CDR1 DFQATT and CDR2 SNEGSKA come from the germline V gene (reference sequence). Deletions cut 6 bases from V and 1 base from J, with 9 bases between. This CDR3 is built from 12 residues. The chain's CDR3 is CSAQDRNTEAFF. CDR3 bases: TGCAGTGCCCAGGACAGGAACACTGAAGCTTTCTTT.

This clone is categorized as medium-sized. This chain joins TRBV12-3 or TRBV12-4 and TRBJ1-1, with 10 bases fitting TRBD1. J lost 0 bases, V lost 6 bases, and 1 base had no gene match. The CDR3 sequence is 14 residues long. The CDR3 here is CASRDRGLNTEAFF. As DNA, the CDR3 is TGTGCCAGCAGGGACAGGGGGTTGAACACTGAAGCTTTCTTT.

This clone was counted many times. The same CDR3 arises from other DNA sequences in this sample as well. The DNA of the CDR3 is TGTGCCAGCAGCCCCCTCGGGGGAGCAGGAGATACGCAGTATTTT. It encodes CASSPLGGAGDTQYF. V gene TRBV12-3 or TRBV12-4 combines with J gene TRBJ2-3, with D tentatively TRBD2 (6 bases). The CDR3 consists of 15 residues. Trimming pared 6 bases from V and 5 bases from J, leaving 18 bases between.

The chain combines TRBV6-1 with TRBJ2-1; 8 bases map to TRBD2. Germline assignment: CDR1 MNHNS and CDR2 SASEGT. Germline trimming cut 7 bases from V and 5 bases from J; bases unmatched to any gene: 10. The CDR3 has 15 residues. CDR3 residues: CASNKEPGGHNEQFF. As DNA, the CDR3 is TGTGCCAGCAATAAGGAGCCGGGGGGGCACAATGAGCAGTTCTTC.

This clone occurred many times. The chain uses TRBV10-3 and TRBJ2-7; D assignment may be TRBD1 or TRBD2 (5 bases each). The CDR3 has 17 amino acids. Germline loops: CDR1 ENHRY, CDR2 SYGVKD. Trimming took off 0 bases at V and 7 bases at J, with 22 bases between the two ends. This CDR3 reads CAISESNGGPLDEEQYF. CDR3 nucleotides: TGTGCCATCAGTGAGTCGAATGGGGGACCGCTGGATGAGGAGCAGTACTTC.

This clone was seen ten or more times. This chain connects TRBV28 to TRBJ2-7, with TRBD2 matching over 16 bases. V lost 2 bases to trimming and J lost 7 bases; unmatched junction nucleotides: 5. Germline V gene data show CDR1 as MDHEN and CDR2 as SYDVKM. The CDR3 has 16 amino acids. DNA of the CDR3: TGTGCCAGCAGTTTACTCGGGACTAGCGGGAGGGTAGAGCAGTACTTC. Translating it yields CASSLLGTSGRVEQYF.

At least ten counts were recorded for this clone. This sequence joins TRBV30 and TRBJ1-3; unclear D gene. CDR3 length: 18 amino acids. CDR1 and CDR2 (germline): GTSNPN, SVGIG (reference sequence). Trimming shortened V by 1 base and J by 5 bases, and 24 bases separated the two germline ends. CDR3 sequence reads: CAWSGVLWTSKMRNTIYF. CDR3 in DNA: TGTGCCTGGAGTGGTGTACTATGGACGTCCAAAATGCGAAACACCATATATTTT.

This clone was observed many times. V gene TRBV3-1 combines with J gene TRBJ1-4; 10 bases match TRBD1. The V gene's germline CDR1 is LGHDT and CDR2 YNNKEL (reference sequence). There are 15 residues in the CDR3. V trimming: 4 bases; J trimming: 8 bases; junction bases outside the gene matches: 7. The CDR3 reads CASSPTGGGGEKLFF. CDR3 coding DNA: TGTGCCAGCAGCCCGACAGGGGGCGGAGGGGAAAAACTGTTTTTT.

In its sample, this clone was seen a few times. One base away lies a much larger clone, so this may be a sequencing read error. Other nucleotide sequences from this sample produce the same CDR3. The rearrangement uses TRBV30 and TRBJ1-1; D is uncertain. The CDR3 extends over 13 amino acids. Germline V gives CDR1 GTSNPN, CDR2 SVGIG (reference sequence). Trimming took 5 bases from V and 1 from J, leaving 11 bases between them. Written as DNA, the CDR3 is TGTGCCTGGCTCGGGAGGCCGAACACTGAAGCTTTCTTT. Translating it yields CAWLGRPNTEAFF. Together with reference TRBV30 and TRBJ1-1, the CDR3 gives the full variable domain: SQTIHQWPATLVQPVGSPLSLECTVEGTSNPNLYWYRQAAGRGLQLLFYSVGIGQISSEVPQNLSASRPQDRQFILSSKKLLLSDSGFYLCAWLGRPNTEAFFGQGTRLTVV.

This chain links TRBV20-1 with TRBJ2-7, with a weak D call TRBD1 (6 bases). This CDR3 spans 18 amino acids. Trimming pared 4 bases from V and 0 bases from J, leaving 25 bases between. Per germline, CDR1 DFQATT and CDR2 SNEGSKA (reference sequence). CDR3 in amino acids: CSAISRGSSVTNSYEQYF. The CDR3 DNA reads as TGCAGTGCTATTAGTAGGGGGAGCAGCGTAACGAACTCCTACGAGCAGTACTTC.

This clone was picked up many times. V is TRBV20-1 and J is TRBJ1-2, with 9 positions matching TRBD1. CDR1 and CDR2 from the germline V gene are DFQATT and SNEGSKA (reference sequence). The V and J ends lost 6 bases and 5 bases, in that order; junction bases with no gene match: 13. This CDR3 spans 15 amino acids. The CDR3 spells CSADTPGTGRYGYTF. The CDR3 coding sequence is TGCAGTGCCGACACCCCCGGGACAGGGAGGTATGGCTACACCTTC.

Only a few counts were recorded for this clone. V and J are TRBV28 and TRBJ2-5; TRBD2 is a possible D gene (6 bases). The CDR3 is 15 residues long. Germline V gives CDR1 MDHEN, CDR2 SYDVKM. Trimming pared 8 bases from V and 1 base from J, leaving 17 bases between. CDR3 sequence reads: CASGTSWLTQETQYF. In DNA form, the CDR3 reads TGTGCCAGCGGAACTAGCTGGCTCACCCAAGAGACCCAGTACTTC.

This clone was detected many times. The gene calls are TRBV10-2 and TRBJ2-7; D remains unclear. V was clipped by 6 bases and J by 3 bases, with 18 bases between them. The CDR3 is 15 residues long. Germline V lookup: CDR1 WSHSY, CDR2 SAAADI. CDR3 sequence reads: CASSPPHGRVYEQYF. The CDR3 DNA sequence: TGCGCCAGCAGCCCCCCGCATGGAAGGGTCTACGAGCAGTACTTC.

This clone has more than one count but fewer than ten. This clone may be a read error of a much larger clone one base away. J is TRBJ2-1 and V is TRBV12-3 or TRBV12-4; D unclear. The CDR3 has 12 residues. The V end was cut by 3 bases, the J end by 9 bases, with 9 bases between. The CDR3 is CASSFPGSEQFF. DNA for the CDR3: TGTGCCAGCAGTTTCCCGGGCAGTGAGCAGTTCTTC.

This clone was counted ten times or more. The chain is built from TRBV20-1 and TRBJ2-7, with TRBD1 as a possible D gene (6 bases). Germline V gene sequence: CDR1 DFQATT, CDR2 SNEGSKA (reference sequence). V dropped 0 bases and J dropped 5 bases, with 17 bases sitting between them. CDR3 length equals 15 residues. CDR3 loop: CSARDTGTSFDEQYF. In DNA, the CDR3 is TGCAGTGCTAGAGATACAGGGACCTCGTTCGACGAGCAGTACTTC.

This clone was seen repeatedly, ten times or more. The chain carries TRBV6-5 and TRBJ1-6; TRBD1 is a possible D gene (6 bases). The length of the CDR3 is 16 residues. CDR1 is MNHEY, CDR2 SVGAGI, per germline. The germline V and J ends were trimmed by 0 bases and 7 bases, with 13 bases remaining between them. In DNA, the CDR3 is TGTGCCAGCAGTTACTCGCTACAGGGAGGGAATTCACCCCTCCACTTT. As protein: CASSYSLQGGNSPLHF.

This clone was detected ten times or more. The V call is TRBV6-1, the J call TRBJ2-1; 10 bases are shared with TRBD2. Germline-derived CDR1 and CDR2 are MNHNS and SASEGT. This CDR3 spans 14 amino acids. The trim removed 7 bases at V and 6 bases at J, leaving 6 bases unmatched. As DNA, the CDR3 is TGTGCCAGCAAACCGGGACTAGCGAGCAATGAGCAGTTCTTC. It codes for CASKPGLASNEQFF.

This clone was counted between two and nine times. V usage is TRBV12-3 or TRBV12-4 and J usage is TRBJ1-1; D is undetermined. V gave up 7 bases and J gave up 1 base, with 16 bases separating them. This CDR3 region has 15 residues. The CDR3 nucleotides read TGTGCCAGCAAACCCTGGTCGGCCTCGAACACTGAAGCTTTCTTT. As protein: CASKPWSASNTEAFF.